The 28 T cell receptor beta chains below were found in one sample sequenced in a study of molecular identifiers for immune sequencing clone quantification. TCRdb reprocessed the PCR reads with MiXCR, giving one entry per CDR3 protein. This sample has approximately 550,000 distinct CDR3 sequences, with 25% found just once. Sequencing was performed on naive CD8+ T cells from blood, with Jurkat cell RNA spiked in. Described subset: FACS-sorted CD8+CD4-CCR7+CD45RA+ naive T cells. The receptors here all came from a human donor in good health. Some libraries in this study had Jurkat cell RNA spiked in.

This clonotype occurred many times. The genes are TRBV4-3 and TRBJ1-3; D gene uncertain. The V end was cut by 0 bases, the J end by 0 bases, with 6 bases between. This CDR3 has 15 residues. CDR1 LGHNA and CDR2 YSLEER come from the germline V gene. The CDR3 loop reads CASSQDHSSGNTIYF. In DNA form, the CDR3 reads TGCGCCAGCAGCCAAGATCATTCCTCTGGAAACACCATATATTTT.

This clonotype was seen repeatedly, ten times or more. Here the CDR3 DNA reads TGTGCCAGCAGTACCCGGGACAGTAACACAGATACGCAGTATTTT. It yields the protein CASSTRDSNTDTQYF. V and J are TRBV6-2 or TRBV6-3 and TRBJ2-3; 7 nucleotides align to TRBD1. Trimming took 5 bases from V and 2 from J; bases not matched to a gene: 7. Looked up from germline, CDR1 is MNHEY and CDR2 is SVGEGT. This CDR3 is built from 15 residues.

This clonotype was observed at least ten times. The chain recombines TRBV4-3 with TRBJ1-1, with D possibly TRBD1 on 6 matching bases. Germline CDR1 is LGHNA and CDR2 is YSLEER. V dropped 4 bases and J dropped 11 bases, with 17 bases sitting between them. The CDR3 is made up of 13 amino acids. CDR3 DNA sequence: TGCGCCAGCAGCCTCGAGGGGGGGGTTAGGGCTTTCTTT. Encoded protein: CASSLEGGVRAFF.

Of note for this clonotype: A read error is possible here, since a much larger clone lies one base away. The V call is TRBV4-1, the J call TRBJ2-7; a possible D gene is TRBD1 (5 bases). CDR1 and CDR2 from the germline V gene are MGHRA and YSYEKL. The CDR3 runs to 13 residues. CDR3 DNA: TGCGCCAGCGGCCAATCCAGGGTCGACGAGCAGTACTTC. Amino acids: CASGQSRVDEQYF.

This clonotype was counted many times. The chain uses TRBV6-6 and TRBJ1-5; 9 nucleotides align to TRBD1. The germline CDR1 and CDR2 sequences are MNHNY and SVGAGI (reference sequence). The CDR3 has 15 residues. Germline trimming cut 10 bases from V and 0 bases from J; bases unmatched to any gene: 7. Here the CDR3 DNA reads TGTGCCACGACAGGGGGTTCCAATAGCAATCAGCCCCAGCATTTT. Protein product: CATTGGSNSNQPQHF.

In regard to this clonotype: A read error may be the cause here, since a much bigger clone is one base away. This chain joins TRBV25-1 and TRBJ2-1; 8 positions agree with TRBD2. Germline CDR1 is MGHDK and CDR2 is SYGVNS. The CDR3 extends over 13 amino acids. CDR3 loop: CASSVSSGAEQIF. In DNA, the CDR3 is TGTGCCAGCAGTGTTAGTAGCGGGGCTGAGCAGATCTTC.

In the case of this clonotype: An end of the junction differs from the germline gene, which may be a read error. This sequence joins TRBV6-2 or TRBV6-3 and TRBJ2-7; 9 positions agree with TRBD2. This CDR3 has 15 residues. CDR1 is MNHEY and CDR2 is SVGEGT in the germline V gene. The CDR3 region is CARSGSSGASGEQYF. The CDR3 DNA reads as TGTGCCCGCAGTGGATCTAGCGGGGCCTCCGGGGAGCAGTACTTC.

This clonotype was detected a few times. This chain joins TRBV24-1 and TRBJ2-1, with D uncertain. Looked up from germline, CDR1 is KGHDR and CDR2 is SFDVKD. The CDR3 consists of 10 residues. V was shortened by 7 bases and J by 6 bases, with 3 bases between the two germline ends. Here the CDR3 DNA reads TGTGCCACCAGCTCCAATGAGCAGTTCTTC. Translation: CATSSNEQFF.

The CDR3 loop reads CASSPSTGSYEQYF. CDR3 nucleotide sequence: TGTGCCAGTAGTCCGTCGACAGGGTCCTACGAGCAGTACTTC. V gene TRBV19 combines with J gene TRBJ2-7; 7 bases match TRBD1. Germline values: CDR1 LNHDA, CDR2 SQIVND (reference sequence). CDR3 length equals 14 residues. J was trimmed by 1 base and V by 5 bases; bases with no gene match: 5.

Points on this clonotype: A read error may produce the germline difference seen at one junction end. The chain combines TRBV4-3 with TRBJ2-3; 14 bases are a match to TRBD2. This CDR3 has 18 residues. CDR1 LGHNA and CDR2 YSLEER come from the germline V gene. The CDR3 is CSSSHAGTSGGGTDTQYF. DNA for the CDR3: TGCTCCAGCAGCCATGCCGGGACTAGCGGGGGAGGCACAGATACGCAGTATTTT.

This clonotype appeared many times. J is TRBJ2-1 and V is TRBV7-2; either TRBD1 or TRBD2 may supply D (5 bases each). The CDR3 is made up of 16 amino acids. Germline values: CDR1 SGHTA, CDR2 FQGNSA. V was trimmed by 5 bases and J by 0 bases, leaving 14 bases between them. The CDR3 DNA reads TGTGCCAGCAGCCCGCGTGGGGGAGCCTCCTACAATGAGCAGTTCTTC. The encoded protein is CASSPRGGASYNEQFF.

This clonotype came up a few times. Being one base from a much bigger clone, this may be a read error. The V gene is TRBV5-1, the J gene TRBJ1-1, with TRBD1 identical over 11 bases. Germline lookup yields CDR1 SGHRS and CDR2 YFSETQ. The CDR3 runs 15 residues. V lost 4 bases to trimming and J lost 1 base; unmatched junction nucleotides: 3. CDR3 DNA sequence: TGCGCCAGCAGCCAAGGGACAGGGGGGAACACTGAAGCTTTCTTT. Its protein product is CASSQGTGGNTEAFF.

As to this clonotype: Being one base from a much bigger clone, this may be a read error. The V call is TRBV7-2, the J call TRBJ2-3; D remains unclear. CDR3 length: 16 amino acids. Between the trimmed V and J ends, which lost 1 base and 2 bases, there was a span of 13 bases. Germline V lookup: CDR1 SGHTA, CDR2 FQGNSA. The CDR3 DNA reads as TGTGCCAGCAGCTTAGGCGTCGCCGGTTTCACAGATACGCAGTATTTT. Translation gives CASSLGVAGFTDTQYF.

This clonotype showed up just a few times. This chain links TRBV27 with TRBJ2-5, with TRBD2 matching 7 bases. CDR3 size: 16 residues. V lost 3 bases and J lost 1; bases outside the gene matches: 8. Germline V CDR1 and CDR2: MNHEY, SMNVEV (reference sequence). CDR3: CASSFLKASGQETQYF. CDR3 DNA: TGTGCCAGCAGTTTTCTTAAGGCTAGCGGCCAAGAGACCCAGTACTTC.

This clonotype was observed once. This chain links TRBV15 with TRBJ2-7, with 9 bases matching TRBD2. CDR1 and CDR2 (germline): LNHNV, YYDKDF (reference sequence). CDR3 length equals 16 residues. V lost 1 base and J lost 4; bases outside the gene matches: 8. CDR3 region: CATSRVSGSFIYEQYF. The CDR3 nucleotides read TGTGCCACCAGCAGAGTTAGCGGGAGTTTTATTTACGAGCAGTACTTC.

The chain uses TRBV20-1 and TRBJ2-5; D might be TRBD2 (6 bases). The germline V and J ends were trimmed by 2 bases and 5 bases, with 24 bases remaining between them. Germline CDR1 is DFQATT and CDR2 is SNEGSKA (reference sequence). The CDR3 has 17 amino acids. CDR3 DNA: TGCAGTGCTAGACTACTCCCGTTGGCGGTGGCGGGGGAGACCCAGTACTTC. It translates to CSARLLPLAVAGETQYF.

This clonotype was found a few times. This chain uses TRBV6-5 with TRBJ1-1; TRBD1 might be the D (6 bases). The CDR3 has 14 amino acids. Trimming shortened V by 2 bases and J by 1 base, and 8 bases separated the two germline ends. The V gene's germline CDR1 is MNHEY and CDR2 SVGAGI. CDR3 nucleotides: TGTGCCAGCAGTTACAGGACAGCGAACACTGAAGCTTTCTTT. This translates into CASSYRTANTEAFF.

This chain connects TRBV27 to TRBJ2-7; D may correspond to TRBD1 or TRBD2 (5 bases each). The length of the CDR3 is 15 residues. Between the trimmed V and J ends, which lost 2 bases and 7 bases, there was a span of 18 bases. The germline gives CDR1 MNHEY, CDR2 SMNVEV (reference sequence). Here the CDR3 DNA reads TGTGCCAGCAGTTTAGGGGGTGTAACGTCTAGGGAGCAGTACTTC. Its protein is CASSLGGVTSREQYF.

Concerning this clonotype: A read error may account for a junction end that differs from germline. The chain recombines TRBV12-3 or TRBV12-4 with TRBJ2-2; D possibly corresponds to TRBD1 (5 bases). The CDR3 totals 17 residues. The CDR3 DNA sequence: TGCGCCAGCAGTTTTTCGGCAGGGTGGTCGAACACCGGGGAGCTGTTTTTT. Amino acid sequence: CASSFSAGWSNTGELFF.

This clonotype was found a few times. The CDR3 is CASSLDFPRYGEQYF. CDR3 sequence (DNA): TGTGCCAGCAGCTTAGATTTTCCCAGGTACGGAGAGCAGTACTTC. V usage is TRBV11-2 and J usage is TRBJ2-7; D is ambiguous. Trimming removed 0 bases from V and 7 bases from J, with 16 bases in between. From germline, CDR1 is SGHAT and CDR2 FQNNGV. This CDR3 region has 15 residues.

This clonotype was detected only a few times. The chain employs TRBV2 and TRBJ2-5, with no clear D. CDR1 is SNHLY and CDR2 is FYNNEI in the germline V gene. V lost 7 bases and J 0 bases, leaving 6 bases between the germline ends. The CDR3 is 12 residues long. Here the CDR3 reads CASTSNQETQYF. CDR3 coding DNA: TGTGCCAGCACCTCCAACCAAGAGACCCAGTACTTC.

This sequence joins TRBV7-6 and TRBJ2-7; no firm D call. The CDR3 runs 14 residues. Germline V gene data show CDR1 as SGHVS and CDR2 as FNYEAQ. Trimming stripped 4 bases from V and 7 bases from J, with 17 bases between. CDR3 in amino acids: CASSSPDGFWEQYF. The CDR3 nucleotides are TGTGCCAGCAGCTCCCCTGACGGATTTTGGGAGCAGTACTTC. Based on the CDR3 plus reference TRBV7-6 and TRBJ2-7, the full variable domain is GAGVSQSPRYKVTKRGQDVALRCDPISGHVSLYWYRQALGQGPEFLTYFNYEAQQDKSGLPNDRFSAERPEGSISTLTIQRTEQRDSAMYRCASSSPDGFWEQYFGPGTRLTVT.

Here the CDR3 reads CASSVGTVNTDTQYF. The DNA for the CDR3 is TGTGCCAGCAGCGTCGGGACAGTAAACACAGATACGCAGTATTTT. V and J are TRBV9 and TRBJ2-3; 7 nucleotides line up with TRBD1. Germline V gives CDR1 SGDLS, CDR2 YYNGEE. Trimming at V came to 2 bases and at J to 2 bases, leaving 5 bases not matched to a gene. The length of the CDR3 is 15 residues.

This clonotype occurred many times. This chain uses TRBV9 with TRBJ2-3; 9 bases align to TRBD2. Germline CDR1 and CDR2: SGDLS and YYNGEE. The CDR3 has 14 amino acids. Germline trimming cut 4 bases from V and 4 bases from J; bases unmatched to any gene: 4. The CDR3 nucleotides are TGTGCCAGCAGCCTAGCGGGGAAAGCAGATACGCAGTATTTT. Its protein is CASSLAGKADTQYF.

The chain has TRBV20-1 and TRBJ2-7; 7 bases match TRBD2. There are 15 residues in the CDR3. The V segment lost 5 bases and the J segment 0 bases; nucleotides outside the gene matches: 10. CDR1 DFQATT and CDR2 SNEGSKA come from the germline V gene (reference sequence). CDR3: CSAPPTSVNSYEQYF. The CDR3 DNA reads as TGCAGTGCTCCGCCTACTAGCGTCAACTCCTACGAGCAGTACTTC.

Only one count was recorded for this clonotype. An end of the junction does not agree with germline; a read error may underlie this. The chain has TRBV6-6 and TRBJ1-1; D uncertain. The CDR3 contains 14 residues. CDR1 and CDR2 from the germline V gene are MNHNY and SVGAGI (reference sequence). The CDR3 here is CASSYAALGTETFF. CDR3 DNA sequence: TGTGCCAGCAGTTACGCAGCCTTGGGTACTGAAACTTTCTTT.

This clonotype was observed at least ten times. The gene calls are TRBV6-6 and TRBJ2-5, with 11 bases identical to TRBD2. The germline gives CDR1 MNHNY, CDR2 SVGAGI (reference sequence). This CDR3 region has 17 residues. Trimming removed 4 bases from V and 2 bases from J; junction bases left unmatched: 9. In DNA, the CDR3 is TGTGCCAGCAGTTTAACCGGGACTAGCGGAAATCAAGAGACCCAGTACTTC. Amino acids: CASSLTGTSGNQETQYF.

Of note for this clonotype: A read error likely explains this, since a far larger clone differs by one base. The J gene is TRBJ2-3, the V gene TRBV3-1, with no clear D. Germline assignment: CDR1 LGHDT and CDR2 YNNKEL (reference sequence). The CDR3 has 12 amino acids. In DNA, the CDR3 is TGTGCCAACAGCCAGGACCCAGATACGCAGTATTTT. As protein: CANSQDPDTQYF.